This record looks at one TCR beta chain sequence and its context. Germline CDR1 DFQATT, CDR2 SNEGSKA (reference sequence). Trimming removed 4 bases from V and 11 bases from J; junction bases left unmatched: 14. This CDR3 has 14 residues. Sample-barcoded 5' priming and a J-beta primer mix drove a second PCR of about 7 to 12 cycles. TCRdb redid the calling of the 5' RACE reads with MiXCR, one entry per CDR3 protein. The sample consists of fewer than 800,000 distinct CDR3 sequences, roughly 20% of them appearing once. These data come from a study of blood T cells in healthy people across ages. The chain couples TRBV20-1 to TRBJ2-5; 9 bases are shared with TRBD2. The sequencing sample was made of blood. The TCR originated in a man aged 65 to 85 in good health. The DNA of the CDR3 is TGCAGTGCTACCCCTAGCGGGGCTTCAGGGGAGCAGTACTTC. This gives the protein CSATPSGASGEQYF.